This T cell receptor (beta chain) was documented in a study of OX40 agonist ivuxolimab in advanced cancers. For the study in its entirety: Ivuxolimab was a fully human IgG2 agonistic monoclonal antibody targeting the costimulatory receptor OX40 (CD134). Prior anti-PD-1, anti-PD-L1 or anti-CTLA-4 therapy was permitted, and checkpoint inhibitors had been received by 30% to 40% of dose-escalation patients. Intravenous ivuxolimab was administered to patients every 2 weeks at six dose levels: 0.01, 0.1, 0.3, 1.5, 3 and 10 mg/kg. The purpose of peripheral TCRbeta sequencing was to test whether ivuxolimab changed TCR sequence diversity and led to clonal T-cell expansion. The monotherapy dose-escalation portion (N ≈ 50 patients) of the phase I ivuxolimab trial is reported in the paper. Of the roughly 51 dose-escalation patients, hepatocellular carcinoma was present in some 19, melanoma in about 15, renal cell carcinoma in 9 and head and neck cancer in 9. The dose-escalation cohort was 80% to 90% male with a mean age of roughly 62 years, ranging from roughly 20 to 80. Partial responses were achieved by three dose-escalation patients, of whom one had hepatocellular carcinoma and two had cutaneous melanoma.

As concerns this clone: Its antigen is currently not known. No much larger clonotype is one base removed from it; base qualities were not supplied.

Patients with a history of autoimmune disease or receiving systemic immunosuppression were excluded from the trial. Peripheral blood for TCR sequencing was collected from all dose cohorts at baseline, on cycle 4 day 1, and on cycle 7 day 1. Samples came from an open-label, multicenter, first-in-human phase I dose-escalation trial of ivuxolimab. Adults with locally advanced or metastatic melanoma, renal cell carcinoma, hepatocellular carcinoma or head and neck squamous cell carcinoma were enrolled in the trial. Before TCR sequencing, CD4+ T cells and CD8+ T cells were sorted from peripheral blood as separate populations. Genomic DNA was extracted from sorted cells for sequencing of the TCRbeta CDR3 region. The immunoSEQ Assay was used for sequencing of TCRbeta CDR3 regions. Drawn from immuneACCESS, this table holds only the in-frame rearrangements with V and J called that TCRdb kept. Clones are partly lost; checked studies trace under half to an unresolved V gene and leave the rest unexplained. The sample yields tens of thousands of clones; around 88% were counted once. The ten largest clones represent around 25% of the sample.

What the authors observed across the whole study: Clonal expansion of both CD4+ and CD8+ blood T cells was observed from baseline to week 6 at doses 0.1 to 3.0 mg/kg. In the 0.1-3.0 mg/kg groups, partial responders had among the lowest normalized peripheral clonal expansion, particularly in CD8+ T cells. After ivuxolimab, more expanded clones were found on average in CD8+ T cells than in CD4+ T cells. Which antigens the clonally expanded peripheral T cells were specific for was not determined. Low levels of normalized T-cell clonal expansion were also seen in some patients who did not respond.

The CDR1 and CDR2 encoded by the germline V gene (reference sequence) are SEHNR and FQNEAQ. From the cysteine up to the phenylalanine, the CDR3 has a length of 14 residues. The retained sequence is limited to the CDR3, 42 bases, with the frame set at the first base. V and J lose 0 bases and 7 bases, and a span of 10 bases separates them. The V and J genes are TRBV7-9 and TRBJ1-5; TRBD1 is a possible D gene, resting on 5 matching bases. The TCR was taken from an adult with an advanced solid tumor such as melanoma, head and neck, liver or kidney cancer. Sequenced here: CD4+ or CD8+ T cells sorted from blood, sampled in a trial of the OX40 agonist ivuxolimab. At the DNA level, the sequence is TGTGCCAGCAGCTTAGCCCTTGGGGACCAGCCCCAGCATTTT. It is translated as CASSLALGDQPQHF.